This TCR beta chain is from a study of cytomegalovirus exposure and HLA in healthy donors. With regard to this clone: Its antigen is undetermined.

The CDR3 covers 18 residues. Trimming removed 5 bases from V and 2 bases from J; junction bases left unmatched: 11. With 60 Vbeta and 13 Jbeta primers, the PCR was carried out. Using immunoSEQ multiplex PCR, the repertoire was profiled, and TCRdb retains in-frame clones only, with some absent. The repertoire includes around 170,000 clones, 70% to 85% of them detected once, and over 1.1% sits in the top ten. Study results and limitations: Later on, an analysis found that several of the most significant clusters appeared to be linked to common viral pathogens, which included parvovirus B19. Donor immune exposure was known only as CMV serostatus. Previous analysis showed most TCR beta V segments were productive about 90% or about 30% of the time.

Sequencing was carried out using PBMCs. This chain connects TRBV6-7 to TRBJ2-2, with 10 nucleotides matching TRBD2. TRBV6-7 is known as an ORF, though its function is uncertain. The receptor's source is a young man in good health and CMV-seronegative. The CDR3: CASSRRGSGRLNTGELFF. The CDR3 DNA reads as TGTGCCAGCAGTCGACGGGGTAGCGGGAGGCTAAACACCGGGGAGCTGTTTTTT.